These 20 T cell receptor beta chains were sequenced from one sample in a study of T-cell reconstitution after alpha-beta-depleted transplantation in children. TCRbeta library construction was performed incorporating unique molecular identifiers. MiXCR, run by TCRdb on the PCR reads, gives a single entry per CDR3 protein. The sample holds some 400,000 distinct CDR3 sequences; about a fifth are singletons and the top ten take 3.8%. The specimen was PBMCs from the stem cell graft donor, collected from the stem cell graft. These receptors all stem from a human donor who donated a stem cell graft to a child with acute myeloid leukemia.

A few counts support this clonotype. The chain recombines TRBV29-1 with TRBJ2-1; 9 bases are shared with TRBD2. Trimming took 6 bases from V and 6 from J; bases not matched to a gene: 12. Per germline, CDR1 SQVTM and CDR2 ANQGSEA. CDR3 length: 15 amino acids. The CDR3 region has the DNA TGCAGCGTCGGGGGTGGCGGGAGGGCTGGCAATGAGCAGTTCTTC. Translated, it gives CSVGGGGRAGNEQFF.

The genes are TRBV7-3 and TRBJ2-1; the D gene is possibly TRBD1 (6 bases). The V end was cut by 0 bases, the J end by 10 bases, with 10 bases between. The CDR3 contains 13 residues. CDR1 and CDR2 from the germline V gene are SGHTA and FQGTGA. The CDR3 sequence: CASSLTFTGEQFF. In DNA, the CDR3 is TGTGCCAGCAGCTTAACGTTTACAGGGGAGCAGTTCTTC.

V is TRBV5-1 and J is TRBJ1-4; 9 bases agree with TRBD1. CDR3 length: 14 residues. The J segment lost 10 bases and the V segment lost 4 bases, leaving 8 bases of the junction unmatched. Germline lookup yields CDR1 SGHRS and CDR2 YFSETQ. The CDR3 region has the DNA TGCGCCAGCAGCCCGGGGACAGGGTCCGGAAAACTGTTTTTT. The encoded protein is CASSPGTGSGKLFF. Based on the CDR3 plus reference TRBV5-1 and TRBJ1-4, the full variable domain is KAGVTQTPRYLIKTRGQQVTLSCSPISGHRSVSWYQQTPGQGLQFLFEYFSETQRNKGNFPGRFSGRQFSNSRSEMNVSTLELGDSALYLCASSPGTGSGKLFFGSGTQLSVL.

This chain uses TRBV5-6 with TRBJ1-2; D is ambiguous. Trimming removed 1 base from V and 8 bases from J, with 12 bases in between. Germline CDR1 SGHDT, CDR2 YYEEEE. The CDR3 runs to 13 residues. As DNA, the CDR3 is TGTGCCAGCAGCTTGACGGTCTATCAGGGCTACACCTTC. Translated, it gives CASSLTVYQGYTF.

This clonotype appeared a few times. The V call is TRBV11-2, the J call TRBJ2-5; 13 positions agree with TRBD2. Trimming took 2 bases from V and 0 from J; bases not matched to a gene: 6. The CDR3 totals 18 residues. The germline V gene encodes CDR1 SGHAT and CDR2 FQNNGV. CDR3 sequence: CASSLNLGLAGNQETQYF. CDR3 nucleotide sequence: TGTGCCAGCAGCTTAAATTTGGGACTAGCGGGAAACCAAGAGACCCAGTACTTC.

The chain uses TRBV15 and TRBJ2-7; D call uncertain. V was cut by 6 bases and J by 0 bases, with 15 bases left in between. Per the germline V gene, CDR1 is LNHNV and CDR2 is YYDKDF (reference sequence). The CDR3 has 15 residues. In nucleotides, the CDR3 is TGTGCCACCAGTCTGGGGTCTTCCCGCTCCTACGAGCAGTACTTC. This codes for CATSLGSSRSYEQYF.

The chain combines TRBV4-1 with TRBJ2-1; D remains ambiguous. V was shortened by 0 bases and J by 9 bases, with 15 bases between the two germline ends. The germline V gene has CDR1 MGHRA and CDR2 YSYEKL. The CDR3 is 15 amino acids. CDR3 residues: CASSQEGLVGIEQFF. As DNA, the CDR3 is TGCGCCAGCAGCCAAGAGGGTCTAGTTGGCATTGAGCAGTTCTTC.

In its sample, this clonotype was seen a few times. This chain connects TRBV7-2 to TRBJ2-1, with D perhaps TRBD2 (5 bases). Trimming cost V 2 bases and J 5 bases, with 13 bases left between them. CDR1 is SGHTA, CDR2 FQGNSA, per germline. The CDR3 runs to 15 residues. This CDR3 is CASSLRDIINNEQFF. In DNA, the CDR3 is TGTGCCAGCAGCTTACGGGATATAATAAACAATGAGCAGTTCTTC.

In this sample, this clonotype turned up many times. This chain uses TRBV6-5 with TRBJ2-7, with 10 nucleotides matching TRBD1. The CDR3 runs to 15 residues. The ends lost 8 bases at V and 1 base at J; junction bases unmatched: 8. CDR1 and CDR2 from the germline V gene are MNHEY and SVGAGI. CDR3: CASQFRGQGSYEQYF. The CDR3 coding sequence is TGTGCCAGCCAGTTCCGGGGACAGGGGTCCTACGAGCAGTACTTC.

This clonotype was observed a handful of times. The V call is TRBV20-1, the J call TRBJ2-1; TRBD1 might be the D (5 bases). From germline, CDR1 is DFQATT and CDR2 SNEGSKA (reference sequence). The CDR3 extends over 15 amino acids. V dropped 2 bases and J dropped 4 bases, with 15 bases sitting between them. In nucleotides, the CDR3 is TGCAGTGCTAGACCGACAGCCCGAAGTTACAATGAGCAGTTCTTC. The encoded protein is CSARPTARSYNEQFF.

In this sample, this clonotype turned up a few times. The chain has TRBV20-1 and TRBJ1-1; D not resolved. Germline CDR1 and CDR2: DFQATT and SNEGSKA (reference sequence). V was cut by 5 bases and J by 0 bases, with 7 bases left in between. The CDR3 runs to 12 residues. Here the CDR3 DNA reads TGCAGTGCTGCCCACCTGAACACTGAAGCTTTCTTT. This codes for CSAAHLNTEAFF.

This clonotype was detected ten times or more. CDR3 region: CASSSASGSSETQYF. The CDR3 DNA reads as TGTGCCAGCAGTTCTGCTAGCGGGAGTTCGGAGACCCAGTACTTC. This chain joins TRBV6-2 or TRBV6-3 and TRBJ2-5; TRBD2 agrees at 10 bases. V dropped 4 bases and J dropped 5; count of bases not matched to a gene: 7. The CDR3 runs 15 residues. Germline assignment: CDR1 MNHEY and CDR2 SVGEGT.

The chain carries TRBV4-2 and TRBJ2-7, with 8 nucleotides matching TRBD2. CDR1 is LGHNA and CDR2 is YNFKEQ in the germline V gene. With V trimmed by 1 base and J by 3 bases, 14 bases remained unmatched. The CDR3 is 18 residues long. CDR3 DNA: TGTGCCAGCAGCCAAGTTCGATCAACACCCCTAGCGGGCTACGAGCAGTACTTC. Protein: CASSQVRSTPLAGYEQYF.

V is TRBV24-1 and J is TRBJ2-2, with 8 bases lining up with TRBD1. The CDR3 extends over 14 amino acids. J was trimmed by 2 bases and V by 7 bases; bases with no gene match: 2. The V gene's germline CDR1 is KGHDR and CDR2 SFDVKD. CDR3 sequence: CATRGTGNTGELFF. CDR3 DNA: TGTGCCACCAGAGGGACAGGTAACACCGGGGAGCTGTTTTTT.

The chain combines TRBV24-1 with TRBJ2-3, with no clear D. CDR1 is KGHDR, CDR2 SFDVKD, per germline. V shed 3 bases and J shed 5 bases, with 8 bases lying between them. CDR3 length equals 13 residues. The CDR3 DNA is TGTGCCACCAGTGATCCGCCCGTAGATACGCAGTATTTT. The encoded protein is CATSDPPVDTQYF.

This clonotype showed up many times. The chain combines TRBV29-1 with TRBJ1-2; D remains unclear. V lost 7 bases and J lost 2, with 17 bases in between. Germline CDR1 is SQVTM and CDR2 is ANQGSEA. The CDR3 spans 14 residues. The CDR3 is CSAASSTGNYGYTF. The CDR3 DNA is TGCAGCGCTGCCAGTTCGACGGGGAACTATGGCTACACCTTC.

The DNA for the CDR3 is TGCAGTGCGGCCGCGACATCGAACACCGGGGAGCTGTTTTTT. It yields the protein CSAAATSNTGELFF. V and J are TRBV20-1 and TRBJ2-2, with D uncertain. CDR1 is DFQATT, CDR2 SNEGSKA, per germline (reference sequence). The CDR3 covers 14 residues. V gave up 6 bases and J gave up 0 bases, with 11 bases separating them.

The chain joins TRBV20-1 to TRBJ2-5, with TRBD2 identical over 10 bases. The V segment lost 6 bases and the J segment 0 bases; nucleotides outside the gene matches: 7. The germline V gene encodes CDR1 DFQATT and CDR2 SNEGSKA (reference sequence). This CDR3 has 15 amino acids. The CDR3: CSALGLADYQETQYF. The CDR3 DNA sequence: TGCAGTGCCCTTGGACTAGCGGATTACCAAGAGACCCAGTACTTC.

CDR3 residues: CASRGTEETQYF. CDR3 bases: TGTGCCAGCAGAGGGACAGAGGAGACCCAGTACTTC. This sequence joins TRBV25-1 and TRBJ2-5; 7 nucleotides line up with TRBD1. V lost 6 bases and J lost 5; bases outside the gene matches: 3. The germline V gene has CDR1 MGHDK and CDR2 SYGVNS. The CDR3 loop spans 12 amino acids.

The gene calls are TRBV6-1 and TRBJ1-1; D perhaps matches TRBD1 (5 bases). This CDR3 region has 13 residues. V was trimmed by 5 bases and J by 7 bases, leaving 14 bases between them. Germline CDR1 is MNHNS and CDR2 is SASEGT. The CDR3 loop reads CASSLGTASEAFF. In nucleotides, the CDR3 is TGTGCCAGCAGTCTCGGGACGGCAAGTGAAGCTTTCTTT.